The present T cell receptor beta chain was sequenced within a study of CD8+ T cells in alopecia areata. Whole-study context: The authors grafted skin from approximately 6-12-month-old C3H/HeJ donors with spontaneous alopecia onto approximately 6-11-week-old female C3H/HeJ mice. Findings and caveats of the study: Shared TCR sequences were less clear between patients than in mice, possibly partly from HLA diversity. Lesional tissue from the scalp (especially in alopecia totalis/universalis) showed higher clonality than normal scalp.

V was pared by 3 bases and J by 0 bases, with 6 bases of the junction left unmatched. CDR1 and CDR2 (germline): NNHDY, SYVADS. The CDR3 consists of 17 residues. Extracted from the samples, RNA was reverse transcribed into cDNA to serve as the sequencing template. Generated by immunoSEQ multiplex PCR, the TCRdb table keeps only in-frame clones and is missing some. The table lists 3,000 or so clones, with no singletons. This clone has at least ten counts. Its specificity is unknown. Gene names follow the mouse nomenclature. The read is 4 residues too short to cover the CDR3 end, so that end is filled in from the germline J gene.

This clonotype was obtained from a C3H/HeJ mouse with alopecia areata. The strain's MHC type: H2-k. Sequencing was done on a sample of lesional skin. This rearrangement joins TRBV13-3 to TRBJ2-3; 11 bases fit TRBD2. The chain's CDR3 is CASSGARDWGSAETLYF. The CDR3 DNA, read in part, is TGTGCCAGCAGTGGTGCTCGGGACTGGGGGAGTGCAGAA.